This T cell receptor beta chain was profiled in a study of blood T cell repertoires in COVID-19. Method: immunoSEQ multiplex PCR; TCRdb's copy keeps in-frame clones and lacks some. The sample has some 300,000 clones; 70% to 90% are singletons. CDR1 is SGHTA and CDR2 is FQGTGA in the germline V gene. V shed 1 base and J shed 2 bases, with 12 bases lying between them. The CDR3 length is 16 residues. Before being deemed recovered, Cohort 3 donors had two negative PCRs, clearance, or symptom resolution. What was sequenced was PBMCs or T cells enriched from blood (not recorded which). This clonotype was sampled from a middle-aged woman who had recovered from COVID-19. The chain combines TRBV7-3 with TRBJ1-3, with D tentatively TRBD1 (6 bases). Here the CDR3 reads CASSLNPGAAGNTIYF. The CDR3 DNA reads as TGTGCCAGCAGCTTAAATCCAGGGGCAGCTGGAAACACCATATATTTT.